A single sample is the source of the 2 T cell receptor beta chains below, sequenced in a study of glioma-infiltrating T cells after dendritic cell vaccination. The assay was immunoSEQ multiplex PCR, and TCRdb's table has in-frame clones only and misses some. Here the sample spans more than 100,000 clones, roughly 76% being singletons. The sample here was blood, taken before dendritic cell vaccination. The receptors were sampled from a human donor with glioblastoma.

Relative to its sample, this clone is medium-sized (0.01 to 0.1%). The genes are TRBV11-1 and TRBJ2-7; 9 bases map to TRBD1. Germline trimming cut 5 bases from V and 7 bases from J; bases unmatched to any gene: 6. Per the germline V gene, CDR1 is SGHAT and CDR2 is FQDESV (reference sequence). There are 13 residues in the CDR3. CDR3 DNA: TGTGCCAGCAGCCGGGGACAGGGTTGGGAGCAGTACTTC. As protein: CASSRGQGWEQYF.

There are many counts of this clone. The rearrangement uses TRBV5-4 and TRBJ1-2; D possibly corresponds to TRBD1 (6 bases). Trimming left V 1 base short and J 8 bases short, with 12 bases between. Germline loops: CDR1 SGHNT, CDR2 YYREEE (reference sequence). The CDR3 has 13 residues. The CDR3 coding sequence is TGTGCCAGCAGCTTGTCAGGGGCCAGAGGCTACACCTTC. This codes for CASSLSGARGYTF.